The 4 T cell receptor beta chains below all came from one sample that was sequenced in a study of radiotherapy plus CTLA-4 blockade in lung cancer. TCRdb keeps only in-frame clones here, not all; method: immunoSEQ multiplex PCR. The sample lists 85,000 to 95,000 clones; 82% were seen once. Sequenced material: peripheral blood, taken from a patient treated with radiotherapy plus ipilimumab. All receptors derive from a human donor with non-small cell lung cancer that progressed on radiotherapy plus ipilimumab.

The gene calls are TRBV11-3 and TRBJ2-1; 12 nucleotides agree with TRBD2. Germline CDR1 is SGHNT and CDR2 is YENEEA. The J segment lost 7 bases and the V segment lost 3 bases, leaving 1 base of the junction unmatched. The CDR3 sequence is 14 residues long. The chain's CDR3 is CASSLTSGSNEQFF. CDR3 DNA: TGTGCCAGCAGCTTGACTAGCGGGAGTAATGAGCAGTTCTTC.

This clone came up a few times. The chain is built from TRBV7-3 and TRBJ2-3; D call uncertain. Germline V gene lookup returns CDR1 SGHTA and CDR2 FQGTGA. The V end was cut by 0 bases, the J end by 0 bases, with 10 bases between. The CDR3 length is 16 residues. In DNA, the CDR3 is TGTGCCAGCAGCTTAACTTTGTCGACTAGCACAGATACGCAGTATTTT. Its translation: CASSLTLSTSTDTQYF.

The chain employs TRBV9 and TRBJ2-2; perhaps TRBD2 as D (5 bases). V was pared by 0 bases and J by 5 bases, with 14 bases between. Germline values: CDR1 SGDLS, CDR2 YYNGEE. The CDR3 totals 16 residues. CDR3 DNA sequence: TGTGCCAGCAGCGTAGCGTCTAGCTTTTTGACCGGGGAGCTGTTTTTT. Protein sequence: CASSVASSFLTGELFF.

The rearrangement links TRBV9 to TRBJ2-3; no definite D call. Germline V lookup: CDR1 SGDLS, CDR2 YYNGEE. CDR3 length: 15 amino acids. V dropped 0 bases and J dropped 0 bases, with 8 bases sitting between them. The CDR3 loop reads CASSVGSASTDTQYF. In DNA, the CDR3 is TGTGCCAGCAGCGTAGGTTCCGCTAGCACAGATACGCAGTATTTT.